This TCR beta chain was recovered during a study of CD4+ T cells in melanoma. Trimming left V 6 bases short and J 4 bases short, with 21 bases between. The CDR3 is made up of 16 amino acids. In germline, CDR1 is LNHDA, CDR2 SQIVND (reference sequence). On this clone itself: The antigen remains undetermined.

Findings and limits, study-wide: A reported correlation linked neoantigen-specific CD4+ T cells to CD8+, macrophage and B cell function. Neoantigen-specific CD4+ T cells in melanoma reportedly had diverse differentiation states.

Produced via immunoSEQ multiplex PCR; TCRdb's table is partial and in-frame only. The table records about 54,000 clones, 60% to 80% of them present only once. The V and J genes are TRBV19 and TRBJ1-2, with D maybe TRBD1 (6 bases). The receptor's source is a human donor with melanoma. Input material: tumor tissue. The CDR3 loop reads CASRRGVGEGGYGYTF. The CDR3 bases are TGTGCCAGTAGGAGAGGGGTCGGCGAGGGGGGCTATGGCTACACCTTC.